The TCR beta chain described here comes from a study of cytomegalovirus exposure and HLA in healthy donors. Both 60 Vbeta primers and 13 Jbeta primers went into the PCR. The data were produced by immunoSEQ multiplex PCR, yet TCRdb's version contains in-frame clones alone and is incomplete. Counted here are around 110,000 clones, roughly 79% occurring once; the ten biggest clones make up roughly 3.9%. Germline CDR1 SGHNT, CDR2 YENEEA. The CDR3 totals 14 residues. V was pared by 5 bases and J by 8 bases, with 18 bases between. Study-level findings and limits: Presence/absence results assume similar sequencing depth per donor, which may not hold. Sequencing probably produced one cluster of sequence variants that were highly shared.

Remarks on this clone: What it binds is not known.

This sequence was found in a woman in her twenties or thirties in good health and CMV-seronegative. The chain recombines TRBV11-3 with TRBJ1-1; D uncertain. Sequenced input: PBMCs. This chain's CDR3 is CASSLRPSGKEAFF. CDR3 sequence (DNA): TGTGCCAGCAGCCTACGACCTTCGGGTAAAGAAGCTTTCTTT.